The clone carrying this T cell receptor (beta chain) was seen only a few times. Its specificity is unknown. This record comes from a study of T cells in Graves' hyperthyroidism and ophthalmopathy. Findings and limits, study-wide: Ophthalmopathy cases were set apart from stable hyperthyroidism by a 13 V-J model.

Researchers amplified the TCR beta CDR3 regions from RNA transcripts. RT-PCR in the first round (using the HTBI primer set) targeted the TCR CDR3. TCRdb ran MiXCR on the multiplex PCR reads and lists one entry per CDR3 protein. Among roughly 500,000 distinct CDR3 sequences listed, 35% to 50% were seen once. CDR3 length equals 15 residues. Looked up from germline, CDR1 is SEHNR and CDR2 is FQNEAQ (reference sequence). V gave up 3 bases and J gave up 5 bases; unmatched junction bases: 1. The study excluded patients with uncontrolled infection, other autoimmune disease, pregnancy or lactation. Together with thyroid ultrasound, orbital computed tomography, serum thyroxine and TRAb, clinical symptoms were used for diagnoses.

This sequence was found in an adult woman with Graves' disease, either hyperthyroidism or ophthalmopathy (not recorded which). Sequencing used peripheral blood or thyroid tissue (not recorded which). The chain employs TRBV7-9 and TRBJ1-6; 10 bases line up with TRBD1. CDR3 residues: CASSLTGGDNSPLHF. The CDR3 region has the DNA TGTGCCAGCAGCTTGACAGGGGGCGATAATTCACCCCTCCACTTT. The variable domain in full, completed from reference TRBV7-9 and TRBJ1-6, reads DTGVSQNPRHKITKRGQNVTFRCDPISEHNRLYWYRQTLGQGPEFLTYFQNEAQLEKSRLLSDRFSAERPKGSFSTLEIQRTEQGDSAMYLCASSLTGGDNSPLHFGNGTRLTVT.